This T cell receptor (beta chain) is drawn from a study of cytomegalovirus exposure and HLA in healthy donors. The V and J ends lost 0 bases and 6 bases respectively, with 14 bases between them. This CDR3 has 15 amino acids. CDR1 is PRHDT and CDR2 is FYEKMQ in the germline V gene (reference sequence). This clone has more than one count but fewer than ten. PCR involved 60 Vbeta and 13 Jbeta primers. Produced via immunoSEQ multiplex PCR; TCRdb's table is partial and in-frame only. The sample gives some 110,000 clones, around three quarters of which show up once; about 6.1% is in the top ten. Sequenced sample: PBMCs. This TCR was sampled from a woman aged 50 to 65 in good health and CMV-seropositive. The J gene is TRBJ1-2, the V gene TRBV13; D remains unclear. In DNA, the CDR3 is TGTGCCAGCAGCTTAGGGGTGGAGGAAGCAGATGGCTACACCTTC. Translated, it gives CASSLGVEEADGYTF.